This T cell receptor (beta chain) was captured by sequencing in a study of post-analysis software for immune sequencing data. Concerning this clonotype: The antigen is not known.

General study findings and limits: Normalized Chao1 diversity was significantly reduced in patients versus controls. Included in a set of a few TRBV segments more frequent in patients than controls were TRBV5-6, TRBV5-1 and TRBV20-1.

The CDR3 has 16 residues. V lost 2 bases to trimming and J lost 4 bases, with 16 bases between them. Tagging with unique molecular identifiers was a feature of the TCR beta cDNA libraries. From around 1 to 10 million T cells, about 500,000 cDNA molecules were obtained. TCRdb reanalysed the PCR reads using MiXCR and keeps one entry per CDR3 protein. The sample records 550,000 to 700,000 distinct CDR3 sequences, 44% being singletons. The V call is TRBV12-3 or TRBV12-4, the J call TRBJ2-3, with D perhaps TRBD2 (5 bases). Material for sequencing was blood. The receptor was derived from a girl aged 5 to 17 with multiple sclerosis. DNA for the CDR3: TGTGCCAGCAGTTTAATACCCTCCAGTAGCGCAGATACGCAGTATTTT. Translation gives CASSLIPSSSADTQYF.